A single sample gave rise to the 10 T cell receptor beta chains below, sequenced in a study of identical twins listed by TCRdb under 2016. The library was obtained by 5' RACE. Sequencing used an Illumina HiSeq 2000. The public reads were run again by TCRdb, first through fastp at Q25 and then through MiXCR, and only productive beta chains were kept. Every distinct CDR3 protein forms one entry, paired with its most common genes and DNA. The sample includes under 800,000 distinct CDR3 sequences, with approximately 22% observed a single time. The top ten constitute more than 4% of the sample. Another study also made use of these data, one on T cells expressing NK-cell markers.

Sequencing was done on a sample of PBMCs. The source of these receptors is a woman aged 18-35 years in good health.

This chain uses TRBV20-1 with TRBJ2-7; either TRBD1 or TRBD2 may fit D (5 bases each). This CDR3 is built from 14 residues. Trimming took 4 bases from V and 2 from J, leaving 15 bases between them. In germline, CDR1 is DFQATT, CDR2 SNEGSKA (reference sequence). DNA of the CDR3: TGCAGTGCTACGAGGGACCAATCTCCCTACGAGCAGTACTTC. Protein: CSATRDQSPYEQYF.

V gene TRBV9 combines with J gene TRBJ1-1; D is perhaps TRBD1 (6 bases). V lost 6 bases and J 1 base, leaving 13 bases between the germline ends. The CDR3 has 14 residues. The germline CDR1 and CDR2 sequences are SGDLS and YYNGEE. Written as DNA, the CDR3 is TGTGCCAGCACCCCGCTGACAGGGAACACTGAAGCTTTCTTT. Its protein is CASTPLTGNTEAFF.

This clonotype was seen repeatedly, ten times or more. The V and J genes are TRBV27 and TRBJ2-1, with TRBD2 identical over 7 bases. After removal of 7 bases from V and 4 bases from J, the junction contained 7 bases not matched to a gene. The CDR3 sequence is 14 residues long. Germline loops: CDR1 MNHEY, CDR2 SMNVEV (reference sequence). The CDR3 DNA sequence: TGTGCCAGCAACACCGGGACTACTTACAATGAGCAGTTCTTC. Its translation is CASNTGTTYNEQFF.

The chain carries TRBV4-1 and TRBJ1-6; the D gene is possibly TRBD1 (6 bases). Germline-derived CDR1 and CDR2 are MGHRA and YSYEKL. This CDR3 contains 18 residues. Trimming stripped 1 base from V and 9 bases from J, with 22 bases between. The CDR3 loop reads CASSQATTGRLVGSPLHF. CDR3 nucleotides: TGCGCCAGCAGCCAAGCAACGACAGGACGCTTGGTTGGTTCACCCCTCCACTTT.

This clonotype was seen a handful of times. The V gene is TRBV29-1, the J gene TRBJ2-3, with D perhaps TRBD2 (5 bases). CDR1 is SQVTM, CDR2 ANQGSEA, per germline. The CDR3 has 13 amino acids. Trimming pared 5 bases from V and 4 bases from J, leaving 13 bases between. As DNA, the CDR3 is TGCAGCGTTCGGGAAGGGTCAGCAGATACGCAGTATTTT. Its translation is CSVREGSADTQYF.

CDR3 protein: CASSHGASGRPYEQYF. The CDR3, as DNA: TGCGCCAGCAGCCATGGGGCTAGCGGGAGGCCCTACGAGCAGTACTTC. The V call is TRBV4-3, the J call TRBJ2-7; 11 bases align to TRBD2. Per the germline V gene, CDR1 is LGHNA and CDR2 is YSLEER. With 3 bases clipped from V and 2 bases from J, the junction kept 6 bases outside the gene matches. The CDR3 contains 16 residues.

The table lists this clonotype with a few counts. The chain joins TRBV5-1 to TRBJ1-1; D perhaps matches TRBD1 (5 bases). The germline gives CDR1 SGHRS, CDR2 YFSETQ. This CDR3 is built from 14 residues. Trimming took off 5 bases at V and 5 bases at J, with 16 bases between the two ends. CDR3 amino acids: CASRPGLAGTEAFF. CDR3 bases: TGCGCCAGCAGACCAGGGCTGGCGGGGACTGAAGCTTTCTTT.

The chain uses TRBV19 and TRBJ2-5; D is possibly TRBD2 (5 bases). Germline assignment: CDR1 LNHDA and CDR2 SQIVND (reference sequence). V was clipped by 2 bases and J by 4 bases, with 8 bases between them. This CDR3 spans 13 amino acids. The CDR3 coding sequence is TGTGCCAGTAGTATAAGGAGGCCAGAGACCCAGTACTTC. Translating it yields CASSIRRPETQYF.

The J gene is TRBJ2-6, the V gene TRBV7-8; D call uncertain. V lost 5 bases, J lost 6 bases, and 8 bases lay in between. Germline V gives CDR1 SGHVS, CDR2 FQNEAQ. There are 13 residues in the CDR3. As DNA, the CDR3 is TGTGCCAGCAGCCCTTACAAGGCCAACGTCCTGACTTTC. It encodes CASSPYKANVLTF.

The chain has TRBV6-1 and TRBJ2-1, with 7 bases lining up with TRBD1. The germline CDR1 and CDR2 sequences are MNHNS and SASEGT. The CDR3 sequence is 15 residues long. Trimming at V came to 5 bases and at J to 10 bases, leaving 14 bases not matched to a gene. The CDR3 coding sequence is TGTGCCAGCAGTCAATTAAGACAGGGAAAAAAGGAGCAGTTCTTC. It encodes CASSQLRQGKKEQFF.